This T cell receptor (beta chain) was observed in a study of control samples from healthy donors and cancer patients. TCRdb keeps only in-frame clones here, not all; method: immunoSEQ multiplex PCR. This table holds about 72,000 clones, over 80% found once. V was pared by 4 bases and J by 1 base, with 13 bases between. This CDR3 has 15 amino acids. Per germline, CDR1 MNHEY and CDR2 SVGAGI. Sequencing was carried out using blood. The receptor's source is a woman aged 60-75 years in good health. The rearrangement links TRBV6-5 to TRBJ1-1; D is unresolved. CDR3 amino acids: CASSLTHEGNTEAFF. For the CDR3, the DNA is TGTGCCAGCAGTTTAACCCACGAGGGGAACACTGAAGCTTTCTTT.